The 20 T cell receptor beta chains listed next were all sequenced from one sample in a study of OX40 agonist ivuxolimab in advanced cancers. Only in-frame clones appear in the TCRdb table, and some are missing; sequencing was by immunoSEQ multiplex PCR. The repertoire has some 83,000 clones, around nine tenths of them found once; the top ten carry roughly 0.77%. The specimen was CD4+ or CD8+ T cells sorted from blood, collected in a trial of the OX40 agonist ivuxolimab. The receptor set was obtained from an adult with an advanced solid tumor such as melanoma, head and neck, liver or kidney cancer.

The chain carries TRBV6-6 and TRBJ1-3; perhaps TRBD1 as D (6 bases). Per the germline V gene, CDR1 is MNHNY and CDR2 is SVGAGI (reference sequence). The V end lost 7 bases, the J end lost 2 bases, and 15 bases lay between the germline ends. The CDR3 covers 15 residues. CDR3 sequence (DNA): TGTGCCAGCAACACGAACCGGGGGCCTGGAAACACCATATATTTT. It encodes CASNTNRGPGNTIYF.

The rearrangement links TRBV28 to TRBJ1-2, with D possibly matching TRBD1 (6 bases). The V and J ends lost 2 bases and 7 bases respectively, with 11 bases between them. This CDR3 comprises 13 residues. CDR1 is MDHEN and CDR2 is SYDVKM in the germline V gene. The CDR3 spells CASSLSRGGGYTF. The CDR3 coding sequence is TGTGCCAGCAGTTTAAGCCGAGGGGGTGGCTACACCTTC.

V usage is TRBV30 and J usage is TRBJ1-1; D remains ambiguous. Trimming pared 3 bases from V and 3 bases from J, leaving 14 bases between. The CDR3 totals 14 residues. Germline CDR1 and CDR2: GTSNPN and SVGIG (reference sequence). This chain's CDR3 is CAWRARPGDTEAFF. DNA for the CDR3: TGTGCCTGGAGGGCCCGGCCTGGGGACACTGAAGCTTTCTTT.

The CDR3 bases are TGCGCCAGCAGCCCCTTAGGGGTCACAGATACGCAGTATTTT. It translates to CASSPLGVTDTQYF. This rearrangement joins TRBV4-3 to TRBJ2-3; a weak D match, TRBD1 (5 bases). From germline, CDR1 is LGHNA and CDR2 YSLEER. Trimming took 4 bases from V and 2 from J, leaving 10 bases between them. There are 14 residues in the CDR3.

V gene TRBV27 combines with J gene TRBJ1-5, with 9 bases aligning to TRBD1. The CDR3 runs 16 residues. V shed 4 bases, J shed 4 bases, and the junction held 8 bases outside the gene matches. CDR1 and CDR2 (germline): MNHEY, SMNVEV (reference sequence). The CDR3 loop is CASSYARDRANQPQHF. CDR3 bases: TGTGCCAGCAGTTACGCCCGGGACAGGGCTAATCAGCCCCAGCATTTT.

The CDR3 DNA sequence: TGTGCCAGTAGTATAACTAGCGGGGGACCCAACAATGAGCAGTTCTTC. It encodes CASSITSGGPNNEQFF. This chain connects TRBV19 to TRBJ2-1; 11 nucleotides agree with TRBD2. The V gene end was trimmed by 2 bases and the J gene end by 5 bases; junction bases not matched to a gene: 5. Germline values: CDR1 LNHDA, CDR2 SQIVND (reference sequence). CDR3 length: 16 residues.

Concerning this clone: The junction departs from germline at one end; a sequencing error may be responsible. The CDR3 DNA reads as TGTGCCACGACCGCTTTCGGGGCGTCTGGAAACATCATATATTTT. Encoded protein: CATTAFGASGNIIYF. The chain uses TRBV15 and TRBJ1-3; perhaps TRBD1 as D (5 bases). In germline, CDR1 is LNHNV, CDR2 YYDKDF (reference sequence). This CDR3 comprises 15 residues. Variable domain in full (rest from reference TRBV15 and TRBJ1-3): DAMVIQNPRYQVTQFGKPVTLSCSQTLNHNVMYWYQQKSSQAPKLLFHYYDKDFNNEADTPDNFQSRRPNTSFCFLDIRSPGLGDTAMYLCATTAFGASGNIIYFGEGSWLTVV.

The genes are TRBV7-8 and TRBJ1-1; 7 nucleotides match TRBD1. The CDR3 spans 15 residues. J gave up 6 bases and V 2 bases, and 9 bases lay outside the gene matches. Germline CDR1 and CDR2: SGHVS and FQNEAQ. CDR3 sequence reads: CASSLTTTGNAEAFF. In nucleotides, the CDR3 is TGTGCCAGCAGCTTAACCACGACAGGGAATGCTGAAGCTTTCTTT.

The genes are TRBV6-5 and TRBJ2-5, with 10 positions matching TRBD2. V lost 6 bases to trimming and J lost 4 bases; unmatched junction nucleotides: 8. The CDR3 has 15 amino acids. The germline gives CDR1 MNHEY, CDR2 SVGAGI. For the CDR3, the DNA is TGTGCCAGCAGCACGGGACTAGCGTCAGGAGAGACCCAGTACTTC. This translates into CASSTGLASGETQYF.

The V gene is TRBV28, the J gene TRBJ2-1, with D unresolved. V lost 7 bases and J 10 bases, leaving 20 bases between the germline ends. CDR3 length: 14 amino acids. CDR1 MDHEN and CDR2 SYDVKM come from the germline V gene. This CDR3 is CASTKASSRGEQFF. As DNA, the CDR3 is TGTGCCAGCACCAAGGCCTCCTCCAGAGGCGAGCAGTTCTTC.

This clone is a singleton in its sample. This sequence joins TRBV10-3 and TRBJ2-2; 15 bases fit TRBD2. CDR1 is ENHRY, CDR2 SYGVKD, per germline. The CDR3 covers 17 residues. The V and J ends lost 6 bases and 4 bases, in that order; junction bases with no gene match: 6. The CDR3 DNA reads TGTGCCATCAGCGGACTAGCGGGAGGGCCGGGCACCGGGGAGCTGTTTTTT. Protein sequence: CAISGLAGGPGTGELFF.

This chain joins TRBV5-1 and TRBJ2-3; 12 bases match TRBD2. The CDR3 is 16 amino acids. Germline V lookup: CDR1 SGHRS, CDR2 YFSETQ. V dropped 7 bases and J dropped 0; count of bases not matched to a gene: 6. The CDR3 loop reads CASFPSGGASTDTQYF. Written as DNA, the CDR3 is TGCGCCAGCTTTCCTAGCGGGGGGGCGAGCACAGATACGCAGTATTTT. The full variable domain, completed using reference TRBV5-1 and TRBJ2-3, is KAGVTQTPRYLIKTRGQQVTLSCSPISGHRSVSWYQQTPGQGLQFLFEYFSETQRNKGNFPGRFSGRQFSNSRSEMNVSTLELGDSALYLCASFPSGGASTDTQYFGPGTRLTVL.

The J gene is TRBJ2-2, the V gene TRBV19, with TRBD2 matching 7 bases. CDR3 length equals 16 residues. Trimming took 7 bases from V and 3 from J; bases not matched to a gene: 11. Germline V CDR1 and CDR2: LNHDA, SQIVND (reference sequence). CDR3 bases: TGTGCCAGTATGACGGGGAGGGCCGGGTACACCGGGGAGCTGTTTTTT. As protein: CASMTGRAGYTGELFF. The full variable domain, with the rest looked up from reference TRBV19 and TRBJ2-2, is DGGITQSPKYLFRKEGQNVTLSCEQNLNHDAMYWYRQDPGQGLRLIYYSQIVNDFQKGDIAEGYSVSREKKESFPLTVTSAQKNPTAFYLCASMTGRAGYTGELFFGEGSRLTVL.

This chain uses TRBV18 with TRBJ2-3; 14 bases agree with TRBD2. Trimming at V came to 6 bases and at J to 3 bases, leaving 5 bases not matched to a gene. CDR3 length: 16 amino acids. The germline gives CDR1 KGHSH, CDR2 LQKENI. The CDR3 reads CASSYGLAGGTDTQYF. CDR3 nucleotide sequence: TGTGCCAGCTCTTACGGACTAGCGGGGGGAACAGATACGCAGTATTTT.

The CDR3 spells CASSEAFRPKNEAFF. As DNA, the CDR3 is TGTGCCAGCAGTGAAGCATTTAGGCCAAAGAATGAAGCTTTCTTT. The chain links TRBV6-1 to TRBJ1-1, with D unclear. Germline CDR1 MNHNS, CDR2 SASEGT. Trimming took 0 bases from V and 7 from J, leaving 15 bases between them. CDR3 length: 15 residues.

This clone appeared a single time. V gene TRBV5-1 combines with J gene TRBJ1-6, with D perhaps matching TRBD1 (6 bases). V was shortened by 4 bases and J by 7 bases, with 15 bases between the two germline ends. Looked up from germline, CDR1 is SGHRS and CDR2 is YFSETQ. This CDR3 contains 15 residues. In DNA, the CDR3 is TGCGCCAGCAGCCCGGGTCTCAGGGGAAATTCACCCCTCCACTTT. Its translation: CASSPGLRGNSPLHF.

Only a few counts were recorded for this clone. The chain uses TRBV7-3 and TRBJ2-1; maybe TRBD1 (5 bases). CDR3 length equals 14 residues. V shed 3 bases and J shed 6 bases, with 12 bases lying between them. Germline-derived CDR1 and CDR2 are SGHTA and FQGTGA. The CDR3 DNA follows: TGTGCCAGCAGCTTGGGGCCGGTCTCCAATGAGCAGTTCTTC. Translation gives CASSLGPVSNEQFF.

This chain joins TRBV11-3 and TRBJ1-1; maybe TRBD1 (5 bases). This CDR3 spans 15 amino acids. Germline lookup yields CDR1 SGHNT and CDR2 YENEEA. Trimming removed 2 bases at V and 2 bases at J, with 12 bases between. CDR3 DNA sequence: TGTGCCAGCAGCTTAAATGGGGCCCTCAACACTGAAGCTTTCTTT. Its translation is CASSLNGALNTEAFF.

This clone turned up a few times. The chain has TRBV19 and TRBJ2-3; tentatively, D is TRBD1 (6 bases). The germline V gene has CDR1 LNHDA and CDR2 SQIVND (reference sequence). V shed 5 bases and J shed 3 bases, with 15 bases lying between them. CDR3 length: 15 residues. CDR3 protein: CASSVQGQRTDTQYF. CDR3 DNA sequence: TGTGCCAGTAGTGTCCAGGGGCAGAGGACAGATACGCAGTATTTT.

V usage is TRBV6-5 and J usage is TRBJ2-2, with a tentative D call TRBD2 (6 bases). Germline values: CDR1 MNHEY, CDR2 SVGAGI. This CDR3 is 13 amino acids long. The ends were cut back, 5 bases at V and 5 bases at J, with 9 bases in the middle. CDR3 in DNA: TGTGCCAGCAGTGGCCGGGAGACCGGGGAGCTGTTTTTT. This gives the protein CASSGRETGELFF.